One sample yielded the 2 T cell receptor beta chains listed below, sequenced in a study of regulatory T cells in long-lasting Graves disease. In building TCR beta libraries, iRepertoire HTBI primers were used together with Arm-PCR of CDR3 regions. A single record per CDR3 protein comes from TCRdb applying MiXCR to the multiplex PCR reads. This repertoire shows around 500,000 distinct CDR3 sequences, under 25% found once; its top ten account for roughly 8%. Time point in this sample: persistent/refractory GD, antithyroid drugs over 5 years with positive TRAb. PBMC RNA served as the TCR library source. The sequenced sample was peripheral blood mononuclear cells (PBMCs), obtained when the disease was refractory, from a patient treated with antithyroid drugs. Source of these receptors: a female donor with Graves disease.

The chain links TRBV6-9 to TRBJ2-7; D may be TRBD1 or TRBD2 (7 bases each). CDR3 length equals 15 residues. Germline CDR1 reads MNHGY; CDR2 reads SVAAGI. The germline V and J ends were trimmed by 3 bases and 3 bases, with 15 bases remaining between them. CDR3 DNA: TGTGCCAGCAGTTACGGGGAGGGGGCCCTCTACGAGCAGTACTTC. This sequence encodes CASSYGEGALYEQYF.

This clonotype was seen only a few times. The V call is TRBV6-4, the J call TRBJ2-7; 9 bases fit TRBD2. V was clipped by 3 bases and J by 6 bases; unmatched bases: 3. CDR3 length: 13 amino acids. CDR1 and CDR2 from the germline V gene are MRHNA and SNTAGT. CDR3 in amino acids: CASSEASGTEQYF. In nucleotides, the CDR3 is TGTGCCAGCAGTGAGGCTAGCGGGACCGAGCAGTACTTC.